This TCR beta chain was profiled in a study of T cells in Graves' hyperthyroidism and ophthalmopathy. RNA transcripts gave rise to amplified TCR beta CDR3 regions. First-round RT-PCR targeting the TCR CDR3 was performed with the HTBI primer set. MiXCR was run by TCRdb on the multiplex PCR reads, yielding one entry per CDR3 protein. The sample carries more than 500,000 distinct CDR3 sequences, about 15% recorded once. Material for sequencing was blood. The sequence derives from a woman in her twenties or thirties with Graves' ophthalmopathy.

The DNA for the CDR3 is TGCAGTGCAAGGCGGCAGACTGAAGCTTTCTTT. Translating it yields CSARRQTEAFF. This rearrangement joins TRBV20-1 to TRBJ1-1; D uncertain. Germline CDR1 is DFQATT and CDR2 is SNEGSKA (reference sequence). The CDR3 covers 11 residues. Trimming cost V 6 bases and J 5 bases, with 10 bases left between them.